Listed below are T cell receptor beta chains from one sample, sequenced in a study of shared clonotypes between healthy human individuals. Generated by immunoSEQ multiplex PCR, the TCRdb table keeps only in-frame clones and is missing some. The sample lists a few million clones, 93% occurring once. Sequenced sample: naive CD4+ T cells from PBMCs. Receptors originate from a man aged 18-30 years in good health. Some clones in this sample may be carry-over from other donors' samples. Both conserved end residues are part of each CDR3. A D gene is named only where the DNA matches it firmly. Clone size is stated in some rows and not others, as once, few, many or a class when expanded.

cdr3_length	v_call	clone_size	j_call	d_call	cdr3_nt	cdr3_aa
21	TRBV4-1	-	TRBJ2-4	-	TGCGCCAGCAGCCAAGTAGGTCTTGGGAAGTTTGGCGAGCTAGCCAAAAACATTCAGTACTTC	CASSQVGLGKFGELAKNIQYF
14	TRBV6-1	-	TRBJ1-4	TRBD1	TGTGCCAGCAGAGCGGGACAGTGGGGTGAAAAACTGTTTTTT	CASRAGQWGEKLFF
15	TRBV7-2	-	TRBJ2-1	-	TGTGCCAGCAGCTTAAGGGACCAACCCTACAATGAGCAGTTCTTC	CASSLRDQPYNEQFF
14	TRBV10-3	-	TRBJ2-7	-	TGTGCCATCAGTGAGTCGTTAGGACCCTGGGAGCAGTACTTC	CAISESLGPWEQYF
14	TRBV7-9	-	TRBJ2-1	TRBD1	TGTGCCAGCAGCTCGCAACAGGGGGTCCTTGAGCAGTTCTTC	CASSSQQGVLEQFF
14	TRBV28	once	TRBJ2-3	-	TGTGCCAGCGGCGGCGGGTTGCCGGAAGGTACGCAGTATTTT	CASGGGLPEGTQYF
14	TRBV29-1	-	TRBJ1-1	-	TGCAGCGTCCATCTGGTGGGGGGCGACACTGAAGCTTTCTTT	CSVHLVGGDTEAFF
14	TRBV18	-	TRBJ2-2	-	TGTGCCAGCCACCAGCGCGACTCTTACGGGGAGCTGTTTTTT	CASHQRDSYGELFF
15	TRBV9	-	TRBJ1-4	TRBD1	TGTGCCAGCAGCTCTGGGGACAGACGGGATGAAAAACTGTTTTTT	CASSSGDRRDEKLFF
12	TRBV29-1	once	TRBJ1-4	-	TGCAGCGCCCGCGGGGGTAATGAAAAACTGTTTTTT	CSARGGNEKLFF
13	TRBV9	-	TRBJ1-3	-	TGTGCCAGCAGCGTAGGCAGGGGAAACACCATATATTTT	CASSVGRGNTIYF
14	TRBV27	-	TRBJ1-5	-	TGTGCCAGCAGTTTCGACAGCACAAATCAGCCCCAGCATTTT	CASSFDSTNQPQHF
17	TRBV4-1	-	TRBJ2-5	TRBD2	TGCGCCAGCAGCCAAGTAAACCTCCGGGGGGGTAGAGAGACCCAGTACTTC	CASSQVNLRGGRETQYF
14	TRBV18	-	TRBJ1-2	-	TGTGCCAGCTCACCGGGGCAGGGACTAGGCGGCTACACCTTC	CASSPGQGLGGYTF
11	TRBV29-1	-	TRBJ2-3	-	TGCAGCGGGGGGGGCTACGATACGCAGTATTTT	CSGGGYDTQYF
16	TRBV6-6	-	TRBJ2-7	-	TGTGCCAGCAGTTACTCGGACCAGGGCCAAACTTACGAGCAGTACTTC	CASSYSDQGQTYEQYF
13	TRBV5-8	once	TRBJ1-2	-	TGTGCCAGCACTTCCACAGATAACTATGGCTACACCTTC	CASTSTDNYGYTF
18	TRBV14	-	TRBJ2-7	TRBD1	TGTGCCAGCAGCCAAGACCCCCCGTTTGGCAGGGGGCCCTACGAGCAGTACTTC	CASSQDPPFGRGPYEQYF
16	TRBV7-2	-	TRBJ2-3	-	TGTGCCAGCAGCTTAGGGCTAGCGAGAGGCACAGATACGCAGTATTTT	CASSLGLARGTDTQYF
13	TRBV29-1	-	TRBJ2-3	-	TGCAGCGCTGCTAGCGAAAGAGCAGATACGCAGTATTTT	CSAASERADTQYF
14	TRBV23-1	few	TRBJ1-2	TRBD1	TGCGCCAGCAGAACAGGGGGCGATGGATATGGCTACACCTTC	CASRTGGDGYGYTF
14	TRBV29-1	-	TRBJ2-5	TRBD1	TGCAGCGCTACGGGGAGACAGGGGGCGGGAGTGCAGTACTTC	CSATGRQGAGVQYF
12	TRBV7-9	once	TRBJ2-7	-	TGTGCCACGGGGTTCATCTCCTACGAGCAGTACTTC	CATGFISYEQYF
13	TRBV2	-	TRBJ2-5	-	TGTGCCAGCGGGAGGAATCTCCAAGAGACCCAGTACTTC	CASGRNLQETQYF
16	TRBV7-9	few	TRBJ2-2	TRBD2	TGTGCCAGCAGCTTAAGGACTAGCGGGTTGACCGGGGAGCTGTTTTTT	CASSLRTSGLTGELFF
11	TRBV2	-	TRBJ2-1	-	TGTGCCAGCAGTGCCTCCAATGAGCAGTTCTTC	CASSASNEQFF
14	TRBV7-9	-	TRBJ1-1	-	TGTGCCAGCAGCTTTACCCGGGGGAACACTGAAGCTTTCTTT	CASSFTRGNTEAFF
15	TRBV7-3	-	TRBJ2-7	TRBD2	TGTGCCAGCAGCATCGGGACTAGCGCAACCTACGAGCAGTACTTC	CASSIGTSATYEQYF
16	TRBV27	once	TRBJ1-5	-	TGTGCCAGCAGTTTAAATCGGGGGTTTGGCAATCAGCCCCAGCATTTT	CASSLNRGFGNQPQHF
15	TRBV28	-	TRBJ2-5	-	TGTGCCAGCTACTCTCGTGGACAGAACCAAGAGACCCAGTACTTC	CASYSRGQNQETQYF
13	TRBV27	-	TRBJ2-3	-	TGTGCCACCGCTTCAATGGTCACAGATACGCAGTATTTT	CATASMVTDTQYF
14	TRBV9	once	TRBJ2-2	-	TGTGCCAGCAGCCCCCGCCACGCTACCGGGGAGCTGTTTTTT	CASSPRHATGELFF
15	TRBV19	-	TRBJ1-5	TRBD1	TGTGCCAGTAGTATATACAGGGGGAAGAATCAGCCCCAGCATTTT	CASSIYRGKNQPQHF
14	TRBV7-9	-	TRBJ2-5	-	TGTGCCAGCAGTCGAGACCAGGGGCAAGAGACCCAGTACTTC	CASSRDQGQETQYF
14	TRBV28	-	TRBJ2-7	TRBD2	TGTGCCAGCCGCCAGACTAGCGGGAGGACCGAGCAGTACTTC	CASRQTSGRTEQYF
15	TRBV25-1	-	TRBJ1-6	TRBD1	TGTGCCAGCAGTGCCGACAGGGGGGAGGGATCACCCCTCCACTTT	CASSADRGEGSPLHF
16	TRBV18	-	TRBJ1-1	-	TGTGCCAGCTCACCTAGGGAGATCCTCATGAACACTGAAGCTTTCTTT	CASSPREILMNTEAFF
13	TRBV7-2	-	TRBJ2-5	-	TGTGCCAGCAGCTTAGAACCCCAGGAGACCCAGTACTTC	CASSLEPQETQYF